This is a list of T cell receptor beta chains from one sample in a study of cytomegalovirus exposure and HLA in healthy donors. Repertoires were generated with immunoSEQ multiplex PCR, while TCRdb's copy carries only in-frame clones and drops some. Of about 60,000 clones in the sample, roughly 94% were seen once. Input material: PBMCs. These receptors were collected from a woman between 18 and 29 years old in good health and CMV-seropositive. The CDR3 runs from the conserved cysteine through the conserved F or W. Fields, in order: clone size, D gene, V gene, J gene, CDR3 protein, CDR3 DNA. A D gene is named only where the DNA matches it firmly. Not every row has a clone size; where given, it reads once, few, many or a size class.

NA	NA	TRBV7-2	TRBJ2-6	CASSSHNVLTF	TGTGCCAGCAGCTCACACAACGTCCTGACTTTC
NA	NA	TRBV6-1	TRBJ2-3	CASRVTESNTQYF	TGTGCCAGCAGGGTGACAGAAAGTAATACGCAGTATTTT
once	NA	TRBV5-1	TRBJ1-1	CASSLDMNTEAFF	TGCGCCAGCAGCTTGGACATGAACACTGAAGCTTTCTTT
NA	NA	TRBV28	TRBJ1-5	CAINGHLSGPQHF	TGTGCCATCAATGGACACCTTAGTGGTCCCCAGCATTTT
NA	NA	TRBV7-8	TRBJ2-7	CASSLISPTGDEQYF	TGTGCCAGCAGCTTAATCTCCCCCACGGGAGACGAGCAGTACTTC
NA	TRBD1	TRBV19	TRBJ2-2	CASGRQGDAGELFF	TGTGCCAGCGGAAGACAGGGTGACGCCGGGGAGCTGTTTTTT
NA	TRBD1	TRBV13	TRBJ2-7	CASSFASGGYEQYF	TGTGCCAGCAGCTTCGCTTCAGGGGGATACGAGCAGTACTTC
NA	NA	TRBV6-1	TRBJ1-2	CASSEAPGYGFYGYTF	TGTGCCAGCAGTGAAGCCCCAGGGTACGGATTCTATGGCTACACCTTC
NA	NA	TRBV14	TRBJ2-5	CASSLKQREETQYF	TGTGCCAGCAGCCTAAAGCAGAGGGAAGAGACCCAGTACTTC
once	NA	TRBV27	TRBJ2-7	CATARRSSYEQYF	TGTGCCACCGCGAGGCGAAGCTCCTACGAGCAGTACTTC
NA	NA	TRBV7-2	TRBJ1-1	CASSLIGDTFF	TGTGCCAGCAGCTTAATCGGGGATACTTTCTTT
NA	TRBD1	TRBV6-6	TRBJ1-2	CASIPGQENYGYTF	TGTGCCAGCATTCCGGGACAGGAAAACTATGGCTACACCTTC
NA	TRBD1	TRBV27	TRBJ1-2	CASSSLTVTGSGYGYTF	TGTGCCAGCAGTTCCCTCACGGTGACAGGGTCGGGATATGGCTACACCTTC
NA	NA	TRBV7-5	TRBJ2-7	CSGTARQYF	TGCAGTGGGACAGCCAGGCAGTACTTC
NA	TRBD2	TRBV5-1	TRBJ2-1	CASSLSPAGAGNEQFF	TGCGCCAGCAGCTTGAGTCCAGCGGGAGCGGGCAATGAGCAGTTCTTC
NA	TRBD2	TRBV7-6	TRBJ2-1	CASSSGTSLYNEQFF	TGTGCCAGCAGCTCCGGGACTAGCCTGTACAATGAGCAGTTCTTC
NA	NA	TRBV19	TRBJ1-5	CAGRGGSGQPQHF	TGTGCCGGGAGAGGGGGATCAGGTCAGCCCCAGCATTTT
NA	NA	TRBV20-1	TRBJ1-2	CSATEGYTF	TGCAGTGCTACGGAGGGCTACACCTTC
NA	TRBD1	TRBV29-1	TRBJ2-5	CSVRQGGWETQYF	TGCAGCGTGAGACAGGGTGGTTGGGAGACCCAGTACTTC
NA	NA	TRBV11-2	TRBJ2-3	CASSLGGWRDPDTQYF	TGTGCCAGCAGCTTAGGAGGGTGGCGGGACCCAGATACGCAGTATTTT
NA	NA	TRBV28	TRBJ1-1	CASSAGIGTEAFF	TGTGCCAGCTCCGCGGGTATCGGCACTGAAGCTTTCTTT
NA	NA	TRBV5-6	TRBJ2-1	CASSFNQGEVYNEQFF	TGTGCCAGCAGCTTTAACCAGGGGGAGGTATACAATGAGCAGTTCTTC
NA	NA	TRBV28	TRBJ2-2	CASRRTDRITYTGELFF	TGTGCCAGCAGACGAACTGACAGGATTACTTACACCGGGGAGCTGTTTTTT